A selection of T cell receptor beta chains follows, all from one sample in a study of control samples from healthy donors and cancer patients. Profiled with immunoSEQ multiplex PCR; TCRdb holds only in-frame clones, not every one. The data contain around 110,000 clones, 80% to 90% of them singletons. Sequencing was performed on PBMCs. The receptors were sampled from a woman aged 50 to 65 with colorectal cancer. The CDR3 runs from the conserved cysteine through the conserved F or W. The D gene is left open where the match is weak. Size tells how often a clone was seen (once, few, many) or the class of an expanded clone, and some rows leave it out.

clone size	D gene	V gene	J gene	CDR3 DNA	CDR3 protein
once	NA	TRBV28	TRBJ2-3	TGTGCCAGCAGCCGCCGGTGGAATACGCAGTATTTT	CASSRRWNTQYF
NA	NA	TRBV2	TRBJ1-1	TGTGCCAGCAGTGTGGAGGGGGGGGCCACTGAAGCTTTCTTT	CASSVEGGATEAFF
NA	NA	TRBV16	TRBJ2-3	TGTGCCAGCAGCCTTCGGAGGGGGAGCACAGATACGCAGTATTTT	CASSLRRGSTDTQYF
NA	NA	TRBV7-8	TRBJ1-5	TGTGCCAGCAGCGATGCCCGGGAGTTCTATAGCAATCAGCCCCAGCATTTT	CASSDAREFYSNQPQHF
NA	TRBD1	TRBV6-5	TRBJ1-2	TGTGCCAGCAGTTATATAGGACAGGGAATAAATGGCTACACCTTC	CASSYIGQGINGYTF
NA	NA	TRBV3-1/TRBV3-2	TRBJ2-7	TGTGCCAGCAGCCAAGTATTGGTAGGGTTCGACGAGCAGTACTTC	CASSQVLVGFDEQYF
NA	NA	TRBV5-4	TRBJ1-6	TGTGCCAGCAGCTTGGAAGGGGTGGATTCACCCCTCCACTTT	CASSLEGVDSPLHF
NA	NA	TRBV27	TRBJ2-2	TGTGCCAGCAGTTTAGGCGGCGCGAACACCGGGGAGCTGTTTTTT	CASSLGGANTGELFF
NA	TRBD1	TRBV14	TRBJ1-1	TGTGCCAGCAGCCAAGATGTCGGCTTCGGGACAGGGGTTTTGGGCACTGAAGCTTTCTTT	CASSQDVGFGTGVLGTEAFF
NA	NA	TRBV10-3	TRBJ2-7	TGTGCCATCAGTGAGTCGACCGCTAGTGCTACCTTTTCCTACGAGCAGTACTTC	CAISESTASATFSYEQYF
NA	TRBD1	TRBV9	TRBJ1-3	TGTGCCAGCAGCGTACGACAGGGCTCTGGAAACACCATATATTTT	CASSVRQGSGNTIYF
NA	NA	TRBV11-2	TRBJ2-7	TGTGCCAGCAGCGTCCCCGGTCGAGGGACCTACGAGCAGTACTTC	CASSVPGRGTYEQYF
NA	NA	TRBV2	TRBJ1-2	TGTGCCAGCAGTGAACAAGGCTATGGCTACACCTTC	CASSEQGYGYTF
NA	TRBD1	TRBV27	TRBJ2-7	TGTGCCAGCAGTTTAACGGACAGGGTGGACGAGCAGTACTTC	CASSLTDRVDEQYF
NA	TRBD1	TRBV7-9	TRBJ1-3	TGTGCCATCCCCCTCGAGGGGGCGATGGGTGGAAACACCATATATTTT	CAIPLEGAMGGNTIYF
NA	NA	TRBV2	TRBJ2-5	TGTGCCAGCAGTGCCCTAGTTTCGTACGAGACCCAGTACTTC	CASSALVSYETQYF
NA	NA	TRBV5-4	TRBJ2-3	TGTGCCAGCAGCTTGGAAGAGGGACCAGATACGCAGTATTTT	CASSLEEGPDTQYF
NA	NA	TRBV24-1	TRBJ1-4	TGTGCCACCTCGAGGGACCGGGGAGAAAAACTGTTTTTT	CATSRDRGEKLFF
NA	NA	TRBV18	TRBJ1-2	TGTGCCAGCTCAATTATACAGACCCCCTTGGTGGAGGTTACCGGCTACACCTTC	CASSIIQTPLVEVTGYTF
NA	NA	TRBV5-6	TRBJ1-2	TGTGCCAGCAGCCTGCCAGCAACCCCCTTTGGCTACACCTTC	CASSLPATPFGYTF
NA	NA	TRBV7-3	TRBJ2-2	TGTGCCAGCAGCTTGAGTGGGCCGACCGGCACCGGGGAGCTGTTTTTT	CASSLSGPTGTGELFF
few	NA	TRBV5-1	TRBJ2-5	TGCGCCAGCAGCCCCGGGACGGGCCAAGAGACCCAGTACTTC	CASSPGTGQETQYF
once	TRBD1	TRBV19	TRBJ2-7	TGTGCCAGTAGTCCCGACAGGGAAGAGGACGAGCAGTACTTC	CASSPDREEDEQYF
once	TRBD2	TRBV7-7	TRBJ2-5	TGTGCCAGCAGCCAACTAGCGGGGATTCAAGAGACCCAGTACTTC	CASSQLAGIQETQYF
NA	TRBD1	TRBV7-9	TRBJ1-4	TGTGCCAGCAGCCTCGGGACAGGAGCCTTTAATGAAAAACTGTTTTTT	CASSLGTGAFNEKLFF
once	NA	TRBV10-3	TRBJ1-2	TGTGCCATCAGTGAGTCTCCGGCGGGCTACACCTTC	CAISESPAGYTF
NA	TRBD1	TRBV28	TRBJ1-4	TGTGCCAGCAGTTGGGACAGGGATGAAAAACTGTTTTTT	CASSWDRDEKLFF
NA	TRBD2	TRBV3-1/TRBV3-2	TRBJ2-4	TGTGCCAGCAGCCAAGCGGGGCAAGCGGGGGGGAACATTCAGTACTTC	CASSQAGQAGGNIQYF
NA	NA	TRBV9	TRBJ2-1	TGTGCCAGCTCCCAAACAACGAGCTCCTACAATGAGCAGTTCTTC	CASSQTTSSYNEQFF
NA	NA	TRBV19	TRBJ1-6	TGTGCCAGTAGTAGGCTAGACAGCGCCTATAATTCACCCCTCCACTTT	CASSRLDSAYNSPLHF
NA	NA	TRBV4-2	TRBJ2-2	TGTGCCAGCAGCCAAGCGGCGGAGAACACCGGGGAGCTGTTTTTT	CASSQAAENTGELFF
NA	NA	TRBV5-4	TRBJ1-1	TGTGCCAGCAGCCCCCCCGGGACAAGGAACACTGAAGCTTTCTTT	CASSPPGTRNTEAFF
NA	TRBD1	TRBV19	TRBJ1-1	TGTGCCAGTAGTAGGAACAGGGGGAGCACTGAAGCTTTCTTT	CASSRNRGSTEAFF
NA	TRBD1	TRBV5-1	TRBJ1-1	TGCGCCAGCCGGACGACAGGAGGGGGCCACACTGAAGCTTTCTTT	CASRTTGGGHTEAFF
NA	NA	TRBV4-1	TRBJ1-4	TGCGCCAGCAGCCAAGACAGGTACAATGAAAAACTGTTTTTT	CASSQDRYNEKLFF
NA	NA	TRBV28	TRBJ1-1	TGTGCCAGCAGTTTAGGGGGCACCTCGAGGGACGCTTTCTTT	CASSLGGTSRDAFF
NA	TRBD1	TRBV12-3/TRBV12-4	TRBJ1-2	TGTGCCAGCGGGCGGACAGGGGAAGGTGGCTACACCTTC	CASGRTGEGGYTF
NA	TRBD2	TRBV20-1	TRBJ2-1	TGCAGTGCTAGTGGACTAGACCTTTACAATGAGCAGTTCTTC	CSASGLDLYNEQFF
once	NA	TRBV19	TRBJ1-6	TGTGCCAGTAGTCCGGGAGGGACGAGCTCCTATAATTCACCCCTCCACTTT	CASSPGGTSSYNSPLHF
NA	NA	TRBV5-1	TRBJ2-5	TGCGCCAGCAGCTGGGGGCGAACAGGGTTTGACGAGACCCAGTACTTC	CASSWGRTGFDETQYF
NA	NA	TRBV6-1	TRBJ1-5	TGTGCCAGCAGTGAAAGCGAATGGGATGGGTTTTTCAATCAGCCCCAGCATTTT	CASSESEWDGFFNQPQHF
NA	TRBD2	TRBV19	TRBJ2-7	TGTGCCAGTAGTATGTCTAGCGGAACCTACGAGCAGTACTTC	CASSMSSGTYEQYF
NA	TRBD1	TRBV29-1	TRBJ2-7	TGCAGCGTTGCAGCGACAGGGCCGGGCTCCTACGAGCAGTACTTC	CSVAATGPGSYEQYF
NA	NA	TRBV10-3	TRBJ1-1	TGTGCCATCAGGAGCCCCAGGGACACTGAAGCTTTCTTT	CAIRSPRDTEAFF
NA	NA	TRBV5-1	TRBJ2-1	TGCGCCAGCAGCTTGGACCTAGCCTACAATGAGCAGTTCTTC	CASSLDLAYNEQFF
once	NA	TRBV19	TRBJ1-5	TGTGCCAGTAGCCCGAGGCGGGGATCGGGTCAGCCCCAGCATTTT	CASSPRRGSGQPQHF
NA	NA	TRBV28	TRBJ2-1	TGTGCCAGCAGTTTGGGGGATACCAACCTTTTGCGCGAGCAGTTCTTC	CASSLGDTNLLREQFF
NA	TRBD2	TRBV2	TRBJ2-5	TGTGCCAGCAGTGCCATTCTAGCGGGAGGAGGGGAGACCCAGTACTTC	CASSAILAGGGETQYF
NA	NA	TRBV7-3	TRBJ1-2	TGTGCCAGCAGCTTCCTCGGGGGGGCGGAAGGCTACACCTTC	CASSFLGGAEGYTF
NA	NA	TRBV27	TRBJ1-2	TGTGCCAGCAGACAAATCTCCGGGACCGCGGATGGCTACACCTTC	CASRQISGTADGYTF
NA	TRBD1	TRBV7-3	TRBJ2-1	TGTGCCAGCAGCTTCGGGGACAGGGGGCGAGAGCAGTTCTTC	CASSFGDRGREQFF
NA	TRBD1	TRBV10-3	TRBJ2-7	TGTGCCATCAGTGAGAGGGACAGGGGTGGCGAGCAGTACTTC	CAISERDRGGEQYF
NA	TRBD2	TRBV9	TRBJ2-2	TGTGCCAGCAGCGTATGGCGGGAGGGGGTCACCGGGGAGCTGTTTTTT	CASSVWREGVTGELFF
NA	NA	TRBV2	TRBJ2-1	TGTGCCAGCAGTGGAGAGGAAGGGTTTAATGAGCAGTTCTTC	CASSGEEGFNEQFF
NA	TRBD2	TRBV7-3	TRBJ2-5	TGTGCCAGCAGCCCCCGGGCGGGGGGTATAGAGACCCAGTACTTC	CASSPRAGGIETQYF
few	TRBD2	TRBV3-1/TRBV3-2	TRBJ2-7	TGTGCCAGCAGCCGCGGACTAGCGAGCCCCTACGAGCAGTACTTC	CASSRGLASPYEQYF
NA	TRBD2	TRBV5-1	TRBJ2-3	TGCGCCAGCAGCTCTGGACTAGCGGGAAAGACAGATACGCAGTATTTT	CASSSGLAGKTDTQYF
NA	TRBD2	TRBV5-1	TRBJ2-1	TGCGCCAGCAGCCTACAAGGACCTAGCGGGAGGTTGAATGAGCAGTTCTTC	CASSLQGPSGRLNEQFF
NA	NA	TRBV18	TRBJ1-1	TGTGCCAGCTCACCACCGGGACGGAACACTGAAGCTTTCTTT	CASSPPGRNTEAFF